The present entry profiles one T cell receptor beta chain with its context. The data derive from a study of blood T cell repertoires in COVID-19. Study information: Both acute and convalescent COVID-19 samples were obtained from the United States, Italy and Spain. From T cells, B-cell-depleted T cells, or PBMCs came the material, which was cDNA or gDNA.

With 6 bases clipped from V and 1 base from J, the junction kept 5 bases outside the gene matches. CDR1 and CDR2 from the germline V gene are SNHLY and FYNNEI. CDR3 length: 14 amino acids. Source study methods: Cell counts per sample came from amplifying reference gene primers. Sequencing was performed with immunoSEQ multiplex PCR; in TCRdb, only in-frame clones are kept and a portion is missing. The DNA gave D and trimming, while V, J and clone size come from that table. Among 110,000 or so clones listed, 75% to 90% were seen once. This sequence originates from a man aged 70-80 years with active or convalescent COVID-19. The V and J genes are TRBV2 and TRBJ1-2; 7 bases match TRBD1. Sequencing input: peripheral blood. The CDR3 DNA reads TGTGCCAGCAGCAGTACAGGGGTTAACTATGGCTACACCTTC. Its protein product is CASSSTGVNYGYTF. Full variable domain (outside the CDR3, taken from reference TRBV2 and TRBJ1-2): EPEVTQTPSHQVTQMGQEVILRCVPISNHLYFYWYRQILGQKVEFLVSFYNNEISEKSEIFDDQFSVERPDGSNFTLKIRSTKLEDSAMYFCASSSTGVNYGYTFGSGTRLTVV.